These 5 T cell receptor beta chains were sequenced from one sample in a study of T cell repertoires in cytomegalovirus infection. TCRdb processed the reads anew with MiXCR; each CDR3 protein has one entry. The sample has approximately 700,000 distinct CDR3 sequences, approximately 34% seen once. The specimen sequenced was PBMCs. The receptors here all came from a human donor in good health (CMV status not recorded). Some clones in this sample may be carry-over from other donors' samples.

This clonotype has only a few counts. The chain joins TRBV7-8 to TRBJ2-6; TRBD2 might be the D (6 bases). The CDR3 runs to 13 residues. Germline V lookup: CDR1 SGHVS, CDR2 FQNEAQ. With 5 bases removed from V and 7 bases from J, the gap between germline ends came to 9 bases. CDR3 amino acids: CASSTGRANVLTF. In DNA, the CDR3 is TGTGCCAGCAGCACCGGGAGAGCCAACGTCCTGACTTTC. The complete variable domain, with remaining parts taken from reference TRBV7-8 and TRBJ2-6, reads GAGVSQSPRYKVAKRGQDVALRCDPISGHVSLFWYQQALGQGPEFLTYFQNEAQLDKSGLPSDRFFAERPEGSVSTLKIQRTQQEDSAVYLCASSTGRANVLTFGAGSRLTVL.

Turning to this clonotype: One end of the junction varies from germline; a read error may be responsible. The chain couples TRBV27 to TRBJ2-2, with TRBD1 matching 9 bases. CDR3 size: 15 residues. Germline CDR1 reads MNHEY; CDR2 reads SMNVEV (reference sequence). As DNA, the CDR3 is TGTGCCAGAAGTTTTCGCGGACAGGGGACCGGGGAGCTGTTTTTT. It is translated as CARSFRGQGTGELFF.

This sequence joins TRBV27 and TRBJ2-1; D unresolved. V was pared by 6 bases and J by 1 base, with 10 bases between. In germline, CDR1 is MNHEY, CDR2 SMNVEV (reference sequence). The CDR3 totals 14 residues. The CDR3 DNA reads as TGTGCCAGCAGCGCCGGCGTGTCCTACAATGAGCAGTTCTTC. This encodes CASSAGVSYNEQFF.

In DNA form, the CDR3 reads TGTGCCAGCAGTGAATGGACTAGCGGGCAGTTCTTC. Amino acid sequence: CASSEWTSGQFF. The chain employs TRBV2 and TRBJ2-1; 10 bases map to TRBD2. CDR1 is SNHLY and CDR2 is FYNNEI in the germline V gene. Germline trimming cut 2 bases from V and 12 bases from J; bases unmatched to any gene: 1. The CDR3 has 12 residues.

This clonotype was found many times. The chain has TRBV12-3 or TRBV12-4 and TRBJ2-7; D is perhaps TRBD2 (5 bases). The CDR3 runs 14 residues. V was clipped by 5 bases and J by 4 bases, with 15 bases between them. This CDR3 reads CASSREHGMYEQYF. CDR3 bases: TGTGCCAGCAGTCGGGAACACGGGATGTACGAGCAGTACTTC.